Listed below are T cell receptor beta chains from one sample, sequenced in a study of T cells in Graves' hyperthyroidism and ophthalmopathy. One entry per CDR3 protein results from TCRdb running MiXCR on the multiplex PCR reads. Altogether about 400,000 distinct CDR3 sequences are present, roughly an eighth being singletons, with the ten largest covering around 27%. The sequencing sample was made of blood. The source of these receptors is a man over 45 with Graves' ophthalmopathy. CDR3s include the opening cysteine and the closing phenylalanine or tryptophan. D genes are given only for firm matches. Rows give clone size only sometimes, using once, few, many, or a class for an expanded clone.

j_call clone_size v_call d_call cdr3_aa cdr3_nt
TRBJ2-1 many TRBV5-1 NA CASSPNRNEQFF TGCGCCAGCAGCCCGAACCGCAATGAGCAGTTCTTC
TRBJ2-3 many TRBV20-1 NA CSARDTLIPDTQYF TGCAGTGCTAGAGATACCCTTATTCCGGATACGCAGTATTTT
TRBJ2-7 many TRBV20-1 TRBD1 CSARDSGTAFYEQYF TGCAGTGCTAGAGATTCTGGGACAGCCTTCTACGAGCAGTACTTC
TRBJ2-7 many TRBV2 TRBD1 CATTTGAFYEQYF TGTGCCACCACGACAGGGGCTTTTTACGAGCAGTACTTC
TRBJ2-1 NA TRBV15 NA CATSSAGKAADEQFF TGTGCCACCAGCAGCGCGGGCAAGGCGGCAGATGAGCAGTTCTTC
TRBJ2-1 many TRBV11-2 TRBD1 CASGQTGTGTVEQFF TGTGCCAGCGGCCAAACCGGGACAGGGACTGTTGAGCAGTTCTTC
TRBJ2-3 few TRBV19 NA CASSIGILPPDTQYF TGTGCCAGTAGTATTGGGATCCTCCCGCCAGATACGCAGTATTTT
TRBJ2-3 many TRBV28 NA CASSFHRTSTDTQYF TGTGCCAGCAGTTTTCACCGTACTAGCACAGATACGCAGTATTTT
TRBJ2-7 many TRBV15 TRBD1 CATSLYGQGVKGEQYF TGTGCCACCAGCCTTTACGGACAGGGAGTAAAGGGCGAGCAGTACTTC
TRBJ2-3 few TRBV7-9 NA CANSLTNRVPDTQYF TGTGCCAACAGCTTAACCAACAGGGTTCCAGATACGCAGTATTTT
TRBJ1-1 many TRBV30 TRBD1 CAWSVRTGLNTEAFF TGTGCCTGGAGTGTTCGGACAGGGTTGAACACTGAAGCTTTCTTT
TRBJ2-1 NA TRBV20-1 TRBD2 CSAGLAGAYTYNEQFF TGCAGTGCTGGACTAGCGGGAGCGTATACCTACAATGAGCAGTTCTTC
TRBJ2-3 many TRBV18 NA CASSAGTSTDTQYF TGTGCCAGCTCAGCCGGGACAAGCACAGATACGCAGTATTTT
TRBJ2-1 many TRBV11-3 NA CASSPGVILANEQFF TGTGCCAGCAGCCCTGGAGTCATTTTAGCGAATGAGCAGTTCTTC
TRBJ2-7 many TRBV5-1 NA CASRDGPYEQYF TGCGCCAGTAGGGACGGACCCTACGAGCAGTACTTC
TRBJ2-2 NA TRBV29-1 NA CSVEEQANTGELFF TGCAGCGTGGAGGAACAAGCGAACACCGGGGAGCTGTTTTTT
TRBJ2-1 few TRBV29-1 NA CSVGDLGTNSYNEQFF TGCAGCGTTGGGGATCTAGGGACAAACTCCTACAATGAGCAGTTCTTC
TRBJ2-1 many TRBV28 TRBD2 CASRLAGSYNEQFF TGTGCCAGCAGACTAGCGGGGTCCTACAATGAGCAGTTCTTC
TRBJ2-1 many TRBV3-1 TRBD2 CASSFAGAYNEQFF TGTGCCAGCAGTTTTGCGGGAGCTTACAATGAGCAGTTCTTC
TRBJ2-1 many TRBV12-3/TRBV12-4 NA CASSPTRSSSYNEQFF TGTGCCAGCAGTCCTACGCGGTCAAGCTCCTACAATGAGCAGTTCTTC
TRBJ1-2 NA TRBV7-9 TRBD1 CASSSSTGEEGYTF TGTGCCAGCAGCTCTTCCACAGGGGAAGAAGGATACACCTTC
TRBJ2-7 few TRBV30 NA CAWSVLRRPYEQYF TGTGCCTGGAGTGTACTTCGCCGGCCCTACGAGCAGTACTTC
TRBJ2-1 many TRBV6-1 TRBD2 CASSVGGRAEQFF TGTGCCAGCAGTGTTGGCGGGAGGGCCGAGCAGTTCTTC
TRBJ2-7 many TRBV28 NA CASRQSTTASYEQYF TGTGCCAGCAGGCAGAGCACGACAGCCTCCTACGAGCAGTACTTC
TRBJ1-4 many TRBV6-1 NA CASSRTATNEKLFF TGTGCCAGCAGCAGGACAGCAACTAATGAAAAACTGTTTTTT
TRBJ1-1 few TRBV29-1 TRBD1 CSVLYDRAGGEAFF TGCAGCGTTCTTTATGACAGGGCCGGGGGTGAAGCTTTCTTT
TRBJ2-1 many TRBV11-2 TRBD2 CASSSGTSGLYNEQFF TGTGCCAGCAGTTCCGGGACTAGCGGACTCTACAATGAGCAGTTCTTC
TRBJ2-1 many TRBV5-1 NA CASSLGRGIFSNEQFF TGCGCCAGCAGCTTGGGGCGGGGTATTTTTTCAAATGAGCAGTTCTTC
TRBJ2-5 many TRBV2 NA CASRVGLDKETQYF TGTGCCAGCAGAGTTGGACTTGATAAAGAGACCCAGTACTTC
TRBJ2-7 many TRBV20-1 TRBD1 CSARNQGASEQYF TGCAGTGCTAGAAATCAGGGGGCGTCCGAGCAGTACTTC